This TCR beta chain stems from a study of response to subunit inactivated influenza vaccine. Whole-study findings and limits: Researchers suggested that each seasonal influenza vaccination recruits few new T cells.

Each CDR3 protein is one row after TCRdb ran MiXCR on the RT-PCR reads. Of roughly 170,000 distinct CDR3 sequences in the sample, around 9.2% were seen once. This clonotype was seen many times. The antigen remains undetermined. The CDR3 length is 13 residues. The germline CDR1 and CDR2 sequences are KGHSH and LQKENI. V was pared by 2 bases and J by 6 bases, with 10 bases between. This sample comprised non-naive T cells sorted from PBMCs, obtained on the day of vaccination. The clonotype comes from a man aged 50 or older who received an inactivated influenza vaccine. J is TRBJ1-2 and V is TRBV18; D is possibly TRBD1 (5 bases). The CDR3 DNA sequence: TGTGCCAGCTCACCAGACCGGGGCCATGGCTACACCTTC. The encoded protein is CASSPDRGHGYTF.